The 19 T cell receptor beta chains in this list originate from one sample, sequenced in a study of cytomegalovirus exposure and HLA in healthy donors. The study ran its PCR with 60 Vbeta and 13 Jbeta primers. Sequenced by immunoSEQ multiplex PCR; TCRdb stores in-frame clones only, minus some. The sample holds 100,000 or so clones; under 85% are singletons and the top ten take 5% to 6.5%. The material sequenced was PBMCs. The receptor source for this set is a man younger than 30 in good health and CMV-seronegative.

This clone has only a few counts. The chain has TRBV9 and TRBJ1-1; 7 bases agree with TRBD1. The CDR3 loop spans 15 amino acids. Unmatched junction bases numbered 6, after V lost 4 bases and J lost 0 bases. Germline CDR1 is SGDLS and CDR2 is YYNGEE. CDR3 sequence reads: CASSTRQGLNTEAFF. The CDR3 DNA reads TGTGCCAGCAGCACCCGACAGGGCTTGAACACTGAAGCTTTCTTT.

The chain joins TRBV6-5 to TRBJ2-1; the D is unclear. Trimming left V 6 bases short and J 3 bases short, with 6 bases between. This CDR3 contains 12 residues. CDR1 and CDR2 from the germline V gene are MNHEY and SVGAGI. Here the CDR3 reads CASRSVYNEQFF. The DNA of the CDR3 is TGTGCCAGCAGGTCAGTCTACAATGAGCAGTTCTTC.

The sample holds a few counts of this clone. CDR3 protein: CASSLGQGTGELFF. The DNA of the CDR3 is TGTGCCAGCAGCTTGGGACAGGGGACCGGGGAGCTGTTTTTT. The chain is built from TRBV5-4 and TRBJ2-2; 8 bases match TRBD1. The CDR3 consists of 14 residues. Trimming cost V 0 bases and J 5 bases; bases outside gene matches: 0. Germline V lookup: CDR1 SGHNT, CDR2 YYREEE (reference sequence).

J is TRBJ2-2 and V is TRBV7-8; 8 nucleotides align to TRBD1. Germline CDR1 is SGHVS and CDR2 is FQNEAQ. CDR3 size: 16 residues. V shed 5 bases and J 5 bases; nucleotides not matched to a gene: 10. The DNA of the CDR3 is TGTGCCAGCAGCACCAGGACAGGGCGGTTTACCGGGGAGCTGTTTTTT. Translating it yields CASSTRTGRFTGELFF.

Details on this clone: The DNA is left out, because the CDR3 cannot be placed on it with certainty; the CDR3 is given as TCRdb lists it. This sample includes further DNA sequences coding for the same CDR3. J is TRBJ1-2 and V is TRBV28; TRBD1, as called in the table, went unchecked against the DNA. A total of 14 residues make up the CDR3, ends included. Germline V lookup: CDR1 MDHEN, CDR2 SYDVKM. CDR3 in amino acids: CASSSSTGVYGYTF.

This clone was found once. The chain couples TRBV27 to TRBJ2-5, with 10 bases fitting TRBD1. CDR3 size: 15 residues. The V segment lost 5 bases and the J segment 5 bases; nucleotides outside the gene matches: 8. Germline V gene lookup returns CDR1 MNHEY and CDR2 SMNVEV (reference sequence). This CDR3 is CASSRSGTGEETQYF. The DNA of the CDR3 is TGTGCCAGCAGTCGATCCGGGACAGGGGAGGAGACCCAGTACTTC.

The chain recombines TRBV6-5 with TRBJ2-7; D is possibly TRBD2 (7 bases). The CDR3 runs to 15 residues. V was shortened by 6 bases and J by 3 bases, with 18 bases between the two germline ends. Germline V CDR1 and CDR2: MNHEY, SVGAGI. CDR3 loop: CASSPVGGRFYEQYF. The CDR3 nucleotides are TGTGCCAGCAGCCCCGTGGGGGGGCGCTTCTACGAGCAGTACTTC.

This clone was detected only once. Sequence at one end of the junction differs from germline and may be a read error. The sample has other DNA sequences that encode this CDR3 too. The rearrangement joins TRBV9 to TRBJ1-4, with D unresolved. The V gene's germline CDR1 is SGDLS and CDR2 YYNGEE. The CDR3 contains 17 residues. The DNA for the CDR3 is TGTGCCAGCAGCGGTGGGAGGACGTCGTCAACTAATGAAAAGCTGTTTTTT. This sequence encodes CASSGGRTSSTNEKLFF.

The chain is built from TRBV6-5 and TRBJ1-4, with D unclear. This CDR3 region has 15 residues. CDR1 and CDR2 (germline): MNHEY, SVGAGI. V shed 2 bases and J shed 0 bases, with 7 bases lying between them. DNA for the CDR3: TGTGCCAGCAGTTACCGGTCCTCAACTAATGAAAAACTGTTTTTT. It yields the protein CASSYRSSTNEKLFF.

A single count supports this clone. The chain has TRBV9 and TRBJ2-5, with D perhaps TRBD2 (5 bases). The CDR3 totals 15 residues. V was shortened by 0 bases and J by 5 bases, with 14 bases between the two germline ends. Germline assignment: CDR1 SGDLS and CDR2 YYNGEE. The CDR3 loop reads CASSVESGLGETQYF. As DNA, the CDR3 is TGTGCCAGCAGCGTAGAATCCGGACTTGGGGAGACCCAGTACTTC.

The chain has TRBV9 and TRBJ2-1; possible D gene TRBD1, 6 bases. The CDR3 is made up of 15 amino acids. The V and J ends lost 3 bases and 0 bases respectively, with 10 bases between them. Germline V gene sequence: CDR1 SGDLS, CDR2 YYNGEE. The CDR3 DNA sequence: TGTGCCAGCAGCGCTCTAGGGGGCTCCTACAATGAGCAGTTCTTC. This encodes CASSALGGSYNEQFF.

CDR3 amino acids: CAGGANEKLFF. CDR3 coding DNA: TGTGCCGGGGGGGCTAATGAAAAACTGTTTTTT. The chain is built from TRBV6-5 and TRBJ1-4; a weak D match, TRBD1 (5 bases). The V gene's germline CDR1 is MNHEY and CDR2 SVGAGI. The CDR3 has 11 amino acids. V gave up 11 bases and J gave up 3 bases, with 7 bases separating them.

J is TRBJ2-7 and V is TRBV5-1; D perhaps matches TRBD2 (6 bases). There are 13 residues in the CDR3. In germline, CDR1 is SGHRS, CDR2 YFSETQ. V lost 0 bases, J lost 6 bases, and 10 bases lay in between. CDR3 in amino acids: CASSLVGGIEQYF. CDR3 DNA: TGCGCCAGCAGCTTGGTTGGCGGGATCGAGCAGTACTTC.

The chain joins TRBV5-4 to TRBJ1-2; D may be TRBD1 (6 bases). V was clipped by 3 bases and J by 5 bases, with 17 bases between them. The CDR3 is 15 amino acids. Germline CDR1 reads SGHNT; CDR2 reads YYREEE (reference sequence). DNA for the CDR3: TGTGCCAGCAGCTCGAACTCAGGGGCCCCTTATGGCTACACCTTC. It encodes CASSSNSGAPYGYTF.

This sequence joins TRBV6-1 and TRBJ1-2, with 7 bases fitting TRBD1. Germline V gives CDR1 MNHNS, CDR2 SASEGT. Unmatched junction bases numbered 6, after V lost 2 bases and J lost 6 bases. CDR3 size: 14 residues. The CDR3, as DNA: TGTGCCAGCAGTGAACAGAGTGGACAGGATGGCTACACCTTC. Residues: CASSEQSGQDGYTF.

The CDR3 sequence: CASSFGPGGGQKETQYF. Here the CDR3 DNA reads TGTGCCAGCAGCTTTGGGCCTGGGGGAGGGCAAAAAGAGACCCAGTACTTC. The V and J genes are TRBV13 and TRBJ2-5, with 7 bases that match TRBD2. With V trimmed by 3 bases and J by 3 bases, 13 bases remained unmatched. CDR3 length: 17 residues. Germline V lookup: CDR1 PRHDT, CDR2 FYEKMQ (reference sequence).

The DNA of the CDR3 is TGTGCCAGCAGATGCGCAGCGACCTATGGCTACACCTTC. It yields the protein CASRCAATYGYTF. The chain employs TRBV12-1 and TRBJ1-2. TRBV12-1 is assigned pseudogene status. The CDR3 contains 13 residues.

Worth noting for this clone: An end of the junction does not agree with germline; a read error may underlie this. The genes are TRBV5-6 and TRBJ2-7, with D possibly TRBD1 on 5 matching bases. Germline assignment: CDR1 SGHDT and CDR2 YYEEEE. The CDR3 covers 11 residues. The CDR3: CASSQRDSENF. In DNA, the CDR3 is TGTGCCAGCAGCCAGAGAGACAGTGAGAACTTC.

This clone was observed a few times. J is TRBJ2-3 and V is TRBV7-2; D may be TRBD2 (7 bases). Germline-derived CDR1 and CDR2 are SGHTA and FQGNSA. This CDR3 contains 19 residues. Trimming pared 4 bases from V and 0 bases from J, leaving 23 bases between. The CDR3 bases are TGTGCCAGCAGCTACTCTAGCTGGGGGGGGCCGTTTAGCACAGATACGCAGTATTTT. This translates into CASSYSSWGGPFSTDTQYF.